The 25 T cell receptor beta chains given below trace back to one sample, sequenced in a study of T-cell memory formation after mild COVID-19. TCRdb independently ran MiXCR on the 5' RACE reads; one entry per CDR3 protein. In the table there are more than 450,000 distinct CDR3 sequences, over 15% of which are singletons. Sequences were obtained from PBMCs or a T cell subset sorted from them (not recorded which). Receptor source: an adult woman who had mild COVID-19 (a few samples of this study predate the infection). Cell type and time point are not known.

The chain joins TRBV12-3 or TRBV12-4 to TRBJ1-1; possibly TRBD1 for D (5 bases). The CDR3 is 14 residues long. Trimming left V 5 bases short and J 1 base short, with 11 bases between. The CDR3 DNA reads as TGTGCCAGCAGTCCGGGACGGCAGAACACTGAAGCTTTCTTT. This codes for CASSPGRQNTEAFF.

A note on this clonotype: A read error is possible here, since a much larger clone lies one base away. The chain links TRBV10-3 to TRBJ2-5; D is perhaps TRBD1 (6 bases). The CDR3 is 13 amino acids. Looked up from germline, CDR1 is ENHRY and CDR2 is SYGVKD. V lost 5 bases, J lost 1 base, and 8 bases lay in between. CDR3 in DNA: TGTGCCATCAGTAAGGACAGCCAAGAGACCCAGTACTTC. Translation: CAISKDSQETQYF.

The chain has TRBV10-3 and TRBJ1-1, with D maybe TRBD1 (6 bases). Germline V gene sequence: CDR1 ENHRY, CDR2 SYGVKD. V lost 6 bases and J lost 1, with 9 bases in between. This CDR3 is built from 13 residues. The CDR3 DNA is TGTGCCATCAGCCTGACAGGGAACACTGAAGCTTTCTTT. Translated, it gives CAISLTGNTEAFF.

This clonotype was observed a handful of times. The gene calls are TRBV6-1 and TRBJ1-1; TRBD1 agrees at 8 bases. V gave up 5 bases and J gave up 7 bases; unmatched junction bases: 6. Germline V CDR1 and CDR2: MNHNS, SASEGT. The CDR3 has 13 amino acids. The CDR3 sequence: CASSRQGLVEAFF. In DNA, the CDR3 is TGTGCCAGCAGTAGACAGGGGCTCGTTGAAGCTTTCTTT.

Concerning this clonotype: One junction end does not reproduce the germline sequence, and a read error may be involved. This rearrangement joins TRBV7-7 to TRBJ2-1; 9 bases are a match to TRBD2. CDR1 SSHAT and CDR2 FNYEAQ come from the germline V gene (reference sequence). The length of the CDR3 is 16 residues. The CDR3 sequence is CASSLHPLAGNNEQFF. In DNA form, the CDR3 reads TGTGCTAGCAGCTTACATCCTCTAGCGGGGAACAATGAGCAGTTCTTC.

The chain joins TRBV20-1 to TRBJ2-5; D gene unclear. Germline loops: CDR1 DFQATT, CDR2 SNEGSKA (reference sequence). Trimming took off 6 bases at V and 5 bases at J, with 19 bases between the two ends. The CDR3 runs to 14 residues. CDR3 loop: CSALDEQVWETQYF. The CDR3 nucleotides are TGCAGTGCCCTTGATGAGCAGGTTTGGGAGACCCAGTACTTC.

This clonotype was seen more than once but under ten times. The chain has TRBV4-1 and TRBJ2-5; a possible D gene is TRBD2 (6 bases). The germline V gene encodes CDR1 MGHRA and CDR2 YSYEKL. The CDR3 runs 14 residues. V lost 1 base, J lost 6 bases, and 12 bases lay in between. The CDR3: CASSQGLGGKTQYF. DNA of the CDR3: TGCGCCAGCAGCCAAGGGTTGGGAGGAAAGACCCAGTACTTC.

This clonotype was found many times. The chain has TRBV12-3 or TRBV12-4 and TRBJ2-3; D remains ambiguous. The CDR3 totals 11 residues. V lost 2 bases to trimming and J lost 6 bases, with 3 bases between them. This CDR3 is CASSLYDTQYF. The CDR3 DNA reads TGTGCCAGCAGTTTATATGATACGCAGTATTTT.

This rearrangement joins TRBV12-3 or TRBV12-4 to TRBJ2-2, with D unresolved. This CDR3 is 13 amino acids long. With 4 bases removed from V and 6 bases from J, the gap between germline ends came to 9 bases. CDR3 residues: CASSSYSPGELFF. The CDR3 coding sequence is TGTGCCAGCAGTTCTTATAGTCCCGGGGAGCTGTTTTTT.

A few counts support this clonotype. The rearrangement joins TRBV29-1 to TRBJ2-2, with 11 bases lining up with TRBD1. Germline assignment: CDR1 SQVTM and CDR2 ANQGSEA. This CDR3 is 13 amino acids long. Losses at the gene ends were 6 bases for V and 7 bases for J; bases not matched to a gene: 4. CDR3 DNA sequence: TGCAGCGTCGGACAGGGGGCGGTCGGGGAGCTGTTTTTT. Translating gives CSVGQGAVGELFF.

The V call is TRBV7-9, the J call TRBJ1-2; D perhaps matches TRBD1 (5 bases). The V gene lost 4 bases and the J gene lost 3 bases, with 18 bases spanning the gap. The CDR3 sequence is 16 residues long. Germline lookup yields CDR1 SEHNR and CDR2 FQNEAQ (reference sequence). The CDR3 DNA reads TGTGCCAGCAGCTCCAGGGAGGGGTCTGGGGACTATGGCTACACCTTC. It yields the protein CASSSREGSGDYGYTF.

This clonotype appeared many times. The chain employs TRBV6-2 or TRBV6-3 and TRBJ1-2; 7 bases fit TRBD1. The J segment lost 6 bases and the V segment lost 7 bases, leaving 5 bases of the junction unmatched. CDR1 MNHEY and CDR2 SVGEGT come from the germline V gene. The CDR3 runs 12 residues. The chain's CDR3 is CASNDRVDGYTF. The CDR3 nucleotides read TGTGCCAGCAATGACAGGGTCGATGGCTACACCTTC.

The sample holds a few counts of this clonotype. The CDR3 DNA reads as TGTGCCAGCAGCCTCCTTGGGGGGCTCAATGAGCAGTTCTTC. Translating gives CASSLLGGLNEQFF. V is TRBV7-3 and J is TRBJ2-1; D is possibly TRBD1 or TRBD2 (6 bases each). The germline V and J ends were trimmed by 5 bases and 6 bases, with 14 bases remaining between them. The CDR3 has 14 residues. CDR1 SGHTA and CDR2 FQGTGA come from the germline V gene.

Only a few counts were recorded for this clonotype. The V and J genes are TRBV7-2 and TRBJ1-2, with 9 bases lining up with TRBD1. The ends lost 2 bases at V and 6 bases at J; junction bases unmatched: 22. Germline V gene lookup returns CDR1 SGHTA and CDR2 FQGNSA. The CDR3 length is 20 residues. CDR3 residues: CASSLPGSGFDRDRDHGYTF. For the CDR3, the DNA is TGTGCCAGCAGCTTACCGGGATCGGGATTCGACCGGGACAGGGACCATGGCTACACCTTC.

In nucleotides, the CDR3 is TGTGCCAGCAGCACGACAGGGAACTCCTACGAGCAGTACTTC. Protein sequence: CASSTTGNSYEQYF. The V and J genes are TRBV11-3 and TRBJ2-7; TRBD1 matches at 7 bases. This CDR3 region has 14 residues. Per germline, CDR1 SGHNT and CDR2 YENEEA. With 5 bases clipped from V and 0 bases from J, the junction kept 4 bases outside the gene matches.

This chain uses TRBV2 with TRBJ1-4; no clear D gene. The CDR3 extends over 14 amino acids. Looked up from germline, CDR1 is SNHLY and CDR2 is FYNNEI. Trimming removed 6 bases at V and 0 bases at J, with 8 bases between. For the CDR3, the DNA is TGTGCCAGCAGAAGCGGTTCAACTAATGAAAAACTGTTTTTT. Its protein product is CASRSGSTNEKLFF.

This chain links TRBV19 with TRBJ2-5; 7 nucleotides line up with TRBD1. V lost 1 base to trimming and J lost 3 bases; unmatched junction nucleotides: 2. From germline, CDR1 is LNHDA and CDR2 SQIVND (reference sequence). This CDR3 has 14 amino acids. CDR3 residues: CASSIGTGEETQYF. The CDR3, as DNA: TGTGCCAGTAGTATAGGGACAGGAGAAGAGACCCAGTACTTC.

This clonotype was recorded a few times. This chain uses TRBV29-1 with TRBJ2-3; D is perhaps TRBD2 (6 bases). Trimming stripped 4 bases from V and 0 bases from J, with 14 bases between. Looked up from germline, CDR1 is SQVTM and CDR2 is ANQGSEA. The CDR3 totals 15 residues. CDR3 amino acids: CSVASRLVSTDTQYF. DNA for the CDR3: TGCAGCGTTGCCAGTCGACTAGTAAGCACAGATACGCAGTATTTT.

This clonotype showed up many times. The V gene is TRBV2, the J gene TRBJ1-2; 7 nucleotides match TRBD1. Per the germline V gene, CDR1 is SNHLY and CDR2 is FYNNEI. Germline trimming cut 4 bases from V and 2 bases from J; bases unmatched to any gene: 13. This CDR3 is 17 amino acids long. CDR3 amino acids: CASSVSTGTEENYGYTF. CDR3 nucleotides: TGTGCCAGCAGTGTCAGTACCGGGACAGAGGAAAACTATGGCTACACCTTC. The full variable domain, rest sourced from reference TRBV2 and TRBJ1-2, is EPEVTQTPSHQVTQMGQEVILRCVPISNHLYFYWYRQILGQKVEFLVSFYNNEISEKSEIFDDQFSVERPDGSNFTLKIRSTKLEDSAMYFCASSVSTGTEENYGYTFGSGTRLTVV.

This clonotype appeared a few times. J is TRBJ1-6 and V is TRBV6-5; D possibly corresponds to TRBD1 (6 bases). Germline CDR1 MNHEY, CDR2 SVGAGI. There are 14 residues in the CDR3. Trimming took off 5 bases at V and 4 bases at J, with 9 bases between the two ends. Here the CDR3 DNA reads TGTGCCAGCAGTCGAACAGGGTATAATTCACCCCTCCACTTT. Its translation is CASSRTGYNSPLHF.

This clonotype appeared a few times. The chain recombines TRBV6-6 with TRBJ1-6; D call uncertain. This CDR3 is 12 amino acids long. Trimming removed 6 bases at V and 4 bases at J, with 4 bases between. The germline V gene encodes CDR1 MNHNY and CDR2 SVGAGI (reference sequence). CDR3 nucleotide sequence: TGTGCCAGCAGCGAATATAATTCACCCCTCCACTTT. Its translation is CASSEYNSPLHF.

This clonotype was picked up one time. J is TRBJ2-3 and V is TRBV7-3; 7 nucleotides line up with TRBD1. The trim removed 3 bases at V and 9 bases at J, leaving 3 bases unmatched. CDR1 and CDR2 from the germline V gene are SGHTA and FQGTGA. The CDR3 length is 12 residues. CDR3 amino acids: CASSLGQQTQYF. The CDR3 DNA reads TGTGCCAGCAGCTTGGGACAGCAGACGCAGTATTTT.

This clonotype was picked up a small number of times. The chain recombines TRBV27 with TRBJ1-5, with D unclear. The CDR3 is made up of 15 amino acids. Per germline, CDR1 MNHEY and CDR2 SMNVEV (reference sequence). Trimming cost V 5 bases and J 1 base, with 12 bases left between them. CDR3 amino acids: CASSPQGWSNQPQHF. The CDR3 DNA follows: TGTGCCAGCAGTCCCCAAGGCTGGAGCAATCAGCCCCAGCATTTT.

This clonotype was counted only a few times. This CDR3 reads CAIRPGTSGNEQTDTQYF. CDR3 nucleotide sequence: TGTGCCATCAGACCAGGGACTAGCGGGAACGAACAGACAGATACGCAGTATTTT. The genes are TRBV10-3 and TRBJ2-3; TRBD2 aligns across 13 bases. Germline trimming cut 6 bases from V and 3 bases from J; bases unmatched to any gene: 12. This CDR3 has 18 amino acids. Germline loops: CDR1 ENHRY, CDR2 SYGVKD.

This clonotype occurred a few times. The chain employs TRBV7-8 and TRBJ1-4, with TRBD1 identical over 10 bases. The ends lost 5 bases at V and 8 bases at J; junction bases unmatched: 5. Germline CDR1 reads SGHVS; CDR2 reads FQNEAQ. The CDR3 contains 14 residues. The CDR3 DNA follows: TGTGCCAGCAGCCCGACAGGGGGCGGAGAAAAACTGTTTTTT. Its translation: CASSPTGGGEKLFF.